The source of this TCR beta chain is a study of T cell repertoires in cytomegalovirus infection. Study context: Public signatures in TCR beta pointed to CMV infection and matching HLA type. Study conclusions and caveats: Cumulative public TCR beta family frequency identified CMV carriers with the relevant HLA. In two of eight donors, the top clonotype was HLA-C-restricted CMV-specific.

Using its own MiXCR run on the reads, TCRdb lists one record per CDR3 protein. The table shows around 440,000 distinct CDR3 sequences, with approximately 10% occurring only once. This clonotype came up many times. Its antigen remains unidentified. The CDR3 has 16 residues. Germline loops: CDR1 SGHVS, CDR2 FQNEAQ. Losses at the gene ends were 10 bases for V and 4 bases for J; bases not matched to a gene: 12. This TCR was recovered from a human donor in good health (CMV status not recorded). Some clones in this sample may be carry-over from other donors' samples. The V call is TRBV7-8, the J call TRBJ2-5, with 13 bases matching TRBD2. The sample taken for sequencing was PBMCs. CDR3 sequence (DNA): TGTGCCACCCCCCTGAGGACTAGCGGGGGAATAGAGACCCAGTACTTC. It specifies CATPLRTSGGIETQYF.